Described below is a single TCR beta chain sequence and its context. Its target is not known. The authors reverse transcribed all of the isolated RNA, so sequencing captured expressed TCRB transcripts. Here immunoSEQ multiplex PCR was the method, and the copy in TCRdb shows in-frame clones only, minus some. The sample lists some 410,000 clones, about an eighth occurring once. V lost 3 bases and J lost 4; bases outside the gene matches: 5. This CDR3 spans 14 amino acids. Germline V CDR1 and CDR2: GTSNPN, SVGIG (reference sequence). These data belong to a study of beta chain features in type 1 diabetes. About the research overall: The patient and healthy donor groups were comparable for age, gender and cell yields.

Study results and caveats: Whether TCRB rearrangement is influenced by HLA type went unresolved here.

This sequence originates from a woman aged 18-29 years in good health. The V and J genes are TRBV30 and TRBJ2-5, with 10 nucleotides matching TRBD1. Material: naive CD4+ T cells from blood. CDR3 nucleotide sequence: TGTGCCTGGAGCGCGACAGGGGGCAGAGAGACCCAGTACTTC. Its protein is CAWSATGGRETQYF.